This T cell receptor beta chain was documented in a study of blood T cells in healthy people across ages. Overall study findings and caveats: Samples with more naive T cells showed higher observed beta diversity.

This clonotype was found a few times. Antigen specificity is unknown. Russia was home to the donors, healthy Caucasian individuals aged about 6 to 90. The second PCR ran roughly 7 to 12 cycles with a sample-barcoded 5' primer and J-beta primers. TCRdb used MiXCR to reprocess the 5' RACE reads, holding one entry per CDR3 protein. The sample consists of 780,000 or so distinct CDR3 sequences, roughly 50% of them appearing once. The specimen sequenced was blood. The TCR comes from a man at least 80 years old in good health.

In nucleotides, the CDR3 is TGTGCCGTCCAGGGTTACAATGAGCAGTTCTTC. Protein sequence: CAVQGYNEQFF. The rearrangement joins TRBV6-5 to TRBJ2-1; a weak D match, TRBD1 (5 bases). CDR3 length: 11 amino acids. The germline V gene encodes CDR1 MNHEY and CDR2 SVGAGI. The V and J ends lost 11 bases and 4 bases respectively, with 9 bases between them.